The T cell receptor (beta chain) described here comes from a study of blood T cell repertoires in COVID-19. The table came from immunoSEQ multiplex PCR; TCRdb's copy has only in-frame clones and leaves some out. Here the sample spans over 75,000 clones, just under 85% being singletons. The sample was peripheral blood. This receptor was taken from a man between 65 and 79 years old with acute or convalescent COVID-19.

The CDR3 nucleotides are TGTGCCATCGGGGGGAGCTCCTACGAGCAGTACTTC. Amino acid sequence: CAIGGSSYEQYF. The chain has TRBV10-3 and TRBJ2-7; D is possibly TRBD2 (6 bases). Germline values: CDR1 ENHRY, CDR2 SYGVKD. The CDR3 contains 12 residues. The ends were cut back, 8 bases at V and 0 bases at J, with 8 bases in the middle.